Listed here are 18 T cell receptor beta chains from one sample, sequenced in a study of lymphopenia after photon versus proton radiotherapy. Assay used: immunoSEQ multiplex PCR; TCRdb lists only in-frame clones, some missing. The data show 30,000 to 45,000 clones, over 75% seen once. This material consisted of peripheral blood, taken from a patient treated with photon-based radiotherapy. Every receptor here comes from a man between 50 and 59 years old with gastric cancer.

The rearrangement links TRBV11-1 to TRBJ2-3; 12 nucleotides align to TRBD2. The J segment lost 4 bases and the V segment lost 5 bases, leaving 7 bases of the junction unmatched. The CDR3 is 16 residues long. The germline gives CDR1 SGHAT, CDR2 FQDESV (reference sequence). CDR3 coding DNA: TGTGCCAGCAGCCCCAGACTAGCGGGAGAATCAGATACGCAGTATTTT. Encoded protein: CASSPRLAGESDTQYF.

CDR3 nucleotide sequence: TGTGCCAGCAGCGAATTTAGGGAGGGCAAGGATGAGCAGTTCTTC. Its translation is CASSEFREGKDEQFF. The chain joins TRBV11-1 to TRBJ2-1; 7 bases map to TRBD2. Germline V gene sequence: CDR1 SGHAT, CDR2 FQDESV (reference sequence). The CDR3 sequence is 15 residues long. V shed 5 bases, J shed 8 bases, and the junction held 12 bases outside the gene matches.

This clone has just one count. The chain links TRBV28 to TRBJ2-7, with D maybe TRBD1 (6 bases). V was clipped by 5 bases and J by 2 bases, with 13 bases between them. The CDR3 spans 14 residues. CDR1 is MDHEN and CDR2 is SYDVKM in the germline V gene. The CDR3 DNA reads TGTGCCAGCAGTGACCAGGGACATCCCTACGAGCAGTACTTC. This translates into CASSDQGHPYEQYF.

This clone was seen only once. The chain links TRBV6-4 to TRBJ1-4, with 7 bases matching TRBD1. The germline V gene encodes CDR1 MRHNA and CDR2 SNTAGT. The junction had 11 bases not matched to a gene; V was cut back by 0 bases and J by 4 bases. The CDR3 covers 18 residues. CDR3 sequence: CASSDSRHRQGFNEKLFF. Here the CDR3 DNA reads TGTGCCAGCAGTGACTCGCGTCACCGACAGGGCTTTAATGAAAAACTGTTTTTT.

The V call is TRBV11-3, the J call TRBJ2-2; D could derive from TRBD1 or TRBD2 (5 bases each). The CDR3 is 16 residues long. Germline CDR1 is SGHNT and CDR2 is YENEEA. V lost 5 bases, J lost 4 bases, and 17 bases lay in between. The CDR3 nucleotides are TGTGCCAGCAGCCAACGGCAGGGAGTCGGCACCGGGGAGCTGTTTTTT. Its protein product is CASSQRQGVGTGELFF.

The chain joins TRBV6-1 to TRBJ1-1; 8 nucleotides align to TRBD1. From germline, CDR1 is MNHNS and CDR2 SASEGT. V shed 6 bases and J 10 bases; nucleotides not matched to a gene: 7. The CDR3 loop spans 12 amino acids. This CDR3 reads CASSSKTGAAFF. In DNA form, the CDR3 reads TGTGCCAGCAGCTCAAAGACAGGGGCAGCTTTCTTT.

The rearrangement uses TRBV2 and TRBJ2-1, with TRBD1 matching over 7 bases. The germline V gene encodes CDR1 SNHLY and CDR2 FYNNEI. The CDR3 covers 15 residues. The J segment lost 3 bases and the V segment lost 5 bases, leaving 7 bases of the junction unmatched. CDR3: CASSSGTEFYNEQFF. Here the CDR3 DNA reads TGTGCCAGCAGTTCCGGGACAGAGTTCTACAATGAGCAGTTCTTC.

The chain employs TRBV6-1 and TRBJ1-1; no definite D call. CDR1 and CDR2 (germline): MNHNS, SASEGT. V gave up 4 bases and J gave up 6 bases, with 9 bases separating them. This CDR3 has 12 amino acids. CDR3 loop: CASSVSRAEAFF. In DNA, the CDR3 is TGTGCCAGCAGTGTCAGCCGAGCTGAAGCTTTCTTT.

The chain carries TRBV2 and TRBJ1-4; D is unresolved. The V and J ends lost 4 bases and 3 bases respectively, with 9 bases between them. CDR1 and CDR2 from the germline V gene are SNHLY and FYNNEI. This CDR3 spans 14 amino acids. The CDR3 loop reads CASSGRVPNEKLFF. The CDR3 DNA reads as TGTGCCAGCAGTGGCCGGGTCCCTAATGAAAAACTGTTTTTT.

This chain links TRBV19 with TRBJ2-1; 9 nucleotides agree with TRBD2. The germline V gene encodes CDR1 LNHDA and CDR2 SQIVND (reference sequence). There are 17 residues in the CDR3. J was trimmed by 5 bases and V by 3 bases; bases with no gene match: 11. CDR3 in amino acids: CASSIRGSGSRDNEQFF. The CDR3 DNA is TGTGCCAGTAGTATTCGTGGTAGCGGGAGTCGCGACAATGAGCAGTTCTTC.

The V and J genes are TRBV30 and TRBJ1-4; the D is unclear. The germline CDR1 and CDR2 sequences are GTSNPN and SVGIG (reference sequence). V was clipped by 1 base and J by 8 bases, with 11 bases between them. This CDR3 has 13 residues. CDR3 nucleotide sequence: TGTGCCTGGAGTGAGGGAGTGGACGAAAAACTGTTTTTT. It yields the protein CAWSEGVDEKLFF.

The gene calls are TRBV6-1 and TRBJ2-1; D is unresolved. Between the trimmed V and J ends, which lost 5 bases and 8 bases, there was a span of 10 bases. Germline CDR1 MNHNS, CDR2 SASEGT. This CDR3 is built from 12 residues. CDR3 DNA sequence: TGTGCCAGCAGTAATGGGCTTCATGAGCAGTTCTTC. Its translation is CASSNGLHEQFF.

This chain connects TRBV28 to TRBJ2-7, with 7 bases lining up with TRBD2. With V trimmed by 6 bases and J by 4 bases, 9 bases remained unmatched. The CDR3 has 14 residues. CDR1 is MDHEN and CDR2 is SYDVKM in the germline V gene. The chain's CDR3 is CASSTGGDPYEQYF. Here the CDR3 DNA reads TGTGCCAGCAGCACGGGGGGTGACCCTTACGAGCAGTACTTC.

The J gene is TRBJ2-7, the V gene TRBV7-9, with unresolved D. Germline V gene data show CDR1 as SEHNR and CDR2 as FQNEAQ (reference sequence). Trimming removed 5 bases at V and 0 bases at J, with 8 bases between. The CDR3 runs 13 residues. The chain's CDR3 is CASSARTSYEQYF. CDR3 in DNA: TGTGCCAGCAGCGCGCGTACCTCCTACGAGCAGTACTTC.

This clone has just a few counts. The chain recombines TRBV5-6 with TRBJ2-3; D is undetermined. CDR3 length: 16 residues. Germline V gene lookup returns CDR1 SGHDT and CDR2 YYEEEE. The V and J ends lost 0 bases and 1 base respectively, with 12 bases between them. The CDR3 spells CASSLALVKGTDTQYF. CDR3 sequence (DNA): TGTGCCAGCAGCTTGGCGCTAGTCAAGGGCACAGATACGCAGTATTTT.

The chain is built from TRBV5-6 and TRBJ2-2, with TRBD2 as a possible D gene (6 bases). CDR1 and CDR2 (germline): SGHDT, YYEEEE. The CDR3 sequence is 15 residues long. V shed 0 bases and J shed 4 bases, with 10 bases lying between them. The CDR3 loop reads CASSLAVTSTGELFF. In nucleotides, the CDR3 is TGTGCCAGCAGCTTGGCCGTGACTAGCACCGGGGAGCTGTTTTTT.

V usage is TRBV9 and J usage is TRBJ1-2; D perhaps matches TRBD1 (6 bases). The CDR3 runs to 15 residues. Deletions cut 0 bases from V and 4 bases from J, with 13 bases between. Germline V gene sequence: CDR1 SGDLS, CDR2 YYNGEE. In DNA, the CDR3 is TGTGCCAGCAGCGTAGGGAACAGGGAGGGCTATGGCTACACCTTC. Protein: CASSVGNREGYGYTF.

This chain links TRBV18 with TRBJ1-5, with D possibly being TRBD1 (6 bases). This CDR3 comprises 14 residues. The germline V gene has CDR1 KGHSH and CDR2 LQKENI. Trimming took off 3 bases at V and 1 base at J, with 7 bases between the two ends. In nucleotides, the CDR3 is TGTGCCAGCTCACCGGGACAAAGCAATCAGCCCCAGCATTTT. Amino acid sequence: CASSPGQSNQPQHF.